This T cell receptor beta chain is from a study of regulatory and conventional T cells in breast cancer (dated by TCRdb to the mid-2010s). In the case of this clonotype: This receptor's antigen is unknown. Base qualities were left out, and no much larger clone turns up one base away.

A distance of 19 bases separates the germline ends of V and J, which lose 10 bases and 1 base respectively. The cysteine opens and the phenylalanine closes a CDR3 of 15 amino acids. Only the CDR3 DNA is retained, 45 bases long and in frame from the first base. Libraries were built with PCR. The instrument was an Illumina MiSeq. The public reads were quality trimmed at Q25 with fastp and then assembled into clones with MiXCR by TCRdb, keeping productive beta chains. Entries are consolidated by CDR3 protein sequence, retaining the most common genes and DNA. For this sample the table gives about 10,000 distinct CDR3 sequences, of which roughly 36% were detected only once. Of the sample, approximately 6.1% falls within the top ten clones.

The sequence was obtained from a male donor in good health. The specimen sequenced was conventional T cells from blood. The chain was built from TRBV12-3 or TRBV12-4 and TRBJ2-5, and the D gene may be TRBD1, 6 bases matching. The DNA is TGTGCCACCAAACGACTGGGGGCCCCCCAAGAGACCCAGTACTTC. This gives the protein CATKRLGAPQETQYF.